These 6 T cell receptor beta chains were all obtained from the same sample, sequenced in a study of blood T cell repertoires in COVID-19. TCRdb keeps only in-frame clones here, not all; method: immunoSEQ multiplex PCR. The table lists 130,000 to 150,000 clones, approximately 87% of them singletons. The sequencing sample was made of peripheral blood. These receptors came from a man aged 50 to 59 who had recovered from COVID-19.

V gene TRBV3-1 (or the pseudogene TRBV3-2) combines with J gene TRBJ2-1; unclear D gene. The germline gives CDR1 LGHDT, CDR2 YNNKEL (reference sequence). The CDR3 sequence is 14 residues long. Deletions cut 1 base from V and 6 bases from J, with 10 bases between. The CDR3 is CASSQVSVPNEQFF. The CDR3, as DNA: TGTGCCAGCAGCCAAGTGAGCGTTCCCAATGAGCAGTTCTTC.

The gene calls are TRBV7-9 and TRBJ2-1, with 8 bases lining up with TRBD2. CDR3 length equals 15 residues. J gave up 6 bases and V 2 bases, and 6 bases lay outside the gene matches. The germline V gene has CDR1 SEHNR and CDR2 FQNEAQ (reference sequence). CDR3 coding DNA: TGTGCCAGCAGCTTATTCGGGGGGGCCGGCAATGAGCAGTTCTTC. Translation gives CASSLFGGAGNEQFF.

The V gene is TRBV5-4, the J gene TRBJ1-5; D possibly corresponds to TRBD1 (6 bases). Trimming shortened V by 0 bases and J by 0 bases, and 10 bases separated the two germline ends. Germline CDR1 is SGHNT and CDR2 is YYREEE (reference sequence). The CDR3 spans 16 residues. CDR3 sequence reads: CASSLGGGASNQPQHF. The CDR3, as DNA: TGTGCCAGCAGCTTGGGAGGGGGGGCTAGCAATCAGCCCCAGCATTTT. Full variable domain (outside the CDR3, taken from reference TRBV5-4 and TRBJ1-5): ETGVTQSPTHLIKTRGQQVTLRCSSQSGHNTVSWYQQALGQGPQFIFQYYREEENGRGNFPPRFSGLQFPNYSSELNVNALELDDSALYLCASSLGGGASNQPQHFGDGTRLSIL.

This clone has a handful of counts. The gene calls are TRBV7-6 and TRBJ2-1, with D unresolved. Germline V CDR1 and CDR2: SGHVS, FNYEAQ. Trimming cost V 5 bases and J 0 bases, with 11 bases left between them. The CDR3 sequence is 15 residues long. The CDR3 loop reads CASSPELSSYNEQFF. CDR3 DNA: TGTGCCAGCAGCCCGGAGTTGAGCTCCTACAATGAGCAGTTCTTC.

This chain's CDR3 is CASSDPGDGDYGYTF. For the CDR3, the DNA is TGTGCCAGCAGTGATCCAGGGGATGGAGACTATGGCTACACCTTC. The rearrangement uses TRBV6-1 and TRBJ1-2; perhaps TRBD1 as D (6 bases). Germline V gene data show CDR1 as MNHNS and CDR2 as SASEGT. The V and J ends lost 3 bases and 3 bases respectively, with 14 bases between them. CDR3 length: 15 residues.

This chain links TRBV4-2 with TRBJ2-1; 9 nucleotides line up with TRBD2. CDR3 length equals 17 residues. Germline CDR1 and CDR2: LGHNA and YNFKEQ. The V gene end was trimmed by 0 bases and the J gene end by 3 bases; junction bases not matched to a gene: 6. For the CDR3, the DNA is TGTGCCAGCAGCCAAGATGATGGGCGGGGGGGCTACAATGAGCAGTTCTTC. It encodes CASSQDDGRGGYNEQFF.